This T cell receptor beta chain was profiled in a study of cytomegalovirus exposure and HLA in healthy donors. The V segment lost 3 bases and the J segment 4 bases; nucleotides outside the gene matches: 9. CDR1 and CDR2 from the germline V gene are SGHNT and YYREEE (reference sequence). CDR3 length: 17 amino acids. The PCR ran on 60 Vbeta and 13 Jbeta primers. Data came from immunoSEQ multiplex PCR; TCRdb stores just in-frame clones and leaves some out. The table shows 180,000 or so clones, with around 85% occurring only once. Worth noting for this clone: Its antigen is still unknown.

General study findings and limits: Reportedly, HLA-A and HLA-B alleles of most subjects were accurately predicted from TCR beta.

Specimen: PBMCs. V and J are TRBV5-4 and TRBJ2-2; the match to TRBD1 covers 10 bases. This sequence was found in a man aged 18 to 29 in good health and CMV-seropositive. The chain's CDR3 is CASSWTDRGRTTGELFF. The CDR3 DNA reads as TGTGCCAGCAGCTGGACCGACAGGGGGCGGACCACCGGGGAGCTGTTTTTT.